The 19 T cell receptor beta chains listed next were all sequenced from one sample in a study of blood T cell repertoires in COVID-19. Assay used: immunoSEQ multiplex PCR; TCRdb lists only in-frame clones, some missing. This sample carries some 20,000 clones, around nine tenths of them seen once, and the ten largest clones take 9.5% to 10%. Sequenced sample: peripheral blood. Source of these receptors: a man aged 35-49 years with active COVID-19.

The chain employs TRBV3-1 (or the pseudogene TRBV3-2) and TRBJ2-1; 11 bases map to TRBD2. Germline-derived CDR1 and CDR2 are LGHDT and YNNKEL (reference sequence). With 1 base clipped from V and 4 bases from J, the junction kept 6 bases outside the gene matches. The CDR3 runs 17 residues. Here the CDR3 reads CASSQGFGTSGYNEQFF. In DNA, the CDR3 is TGTGCCAGCAGCCAAGGATTTGGGACTAGCGGTTACAATGAGCAGTTCTTC.

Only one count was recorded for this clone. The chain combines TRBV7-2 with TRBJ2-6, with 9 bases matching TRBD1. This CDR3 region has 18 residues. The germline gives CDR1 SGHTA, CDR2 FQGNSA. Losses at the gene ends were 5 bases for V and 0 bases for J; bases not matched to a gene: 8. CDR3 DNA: TGTGCCAGCAGCCCCGGACAGGGGTTATCCTCTGGGGCCAACGTCCTGACTTTC. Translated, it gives CASSPGQGLSSGANVLTF.

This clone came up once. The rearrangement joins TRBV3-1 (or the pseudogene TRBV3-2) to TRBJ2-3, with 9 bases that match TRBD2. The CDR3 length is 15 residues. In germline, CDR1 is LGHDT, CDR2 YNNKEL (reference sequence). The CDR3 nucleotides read TGTGCATCGGGAGGCGGCGGGAGGGACACAGATACGCAGTATTTT. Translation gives CASGGGGRDTDTQYF.

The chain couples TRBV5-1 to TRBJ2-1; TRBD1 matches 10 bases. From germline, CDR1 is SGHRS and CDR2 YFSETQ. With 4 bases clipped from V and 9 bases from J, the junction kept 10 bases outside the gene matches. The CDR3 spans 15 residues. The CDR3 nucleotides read TGCGCCAGCAGCCTGACAGGGGGCGCGGGAGTTGAGCAGTTCTTC. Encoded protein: CASSLTGGAGVEQFF.

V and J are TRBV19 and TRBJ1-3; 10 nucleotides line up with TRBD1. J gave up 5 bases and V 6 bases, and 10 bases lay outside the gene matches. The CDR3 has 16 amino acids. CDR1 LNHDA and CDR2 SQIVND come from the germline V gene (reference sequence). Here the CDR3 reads CASRPPGTGARNTIYF. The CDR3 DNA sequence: TGTGCCAGTAGGCCCCCCGGGACAGGGGCCAGAAACACCATATATTTT.

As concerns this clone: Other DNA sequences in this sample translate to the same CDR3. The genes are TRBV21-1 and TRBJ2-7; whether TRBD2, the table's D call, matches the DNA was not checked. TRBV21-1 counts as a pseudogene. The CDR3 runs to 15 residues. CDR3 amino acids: CASSKGEGLGYEQYF. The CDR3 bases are TGTGCCAGCAGCAAAGGGGAGGGTCTGGGCTACGAGCAGTACTTC.

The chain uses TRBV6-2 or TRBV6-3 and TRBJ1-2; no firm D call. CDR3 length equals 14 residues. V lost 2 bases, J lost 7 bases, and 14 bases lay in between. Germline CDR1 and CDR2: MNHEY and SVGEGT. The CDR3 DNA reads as TGTGCCAGCAGTTACAGGGAGAGCCGCGGTGGCTACACCTTC. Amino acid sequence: CASSYRESRGGYTF.

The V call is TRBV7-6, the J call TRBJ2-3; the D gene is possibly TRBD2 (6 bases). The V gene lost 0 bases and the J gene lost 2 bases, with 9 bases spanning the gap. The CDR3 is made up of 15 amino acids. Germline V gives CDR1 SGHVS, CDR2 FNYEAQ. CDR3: CASSLAGTFTDTQYF. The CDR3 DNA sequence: TGTGCCAGCAGCTTAGCGGGGACTTTCACAGATACGCAGTATTTT.

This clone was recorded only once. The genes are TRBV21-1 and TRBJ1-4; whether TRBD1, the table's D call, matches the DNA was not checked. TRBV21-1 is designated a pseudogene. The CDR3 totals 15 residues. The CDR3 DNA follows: TGTGCCAGCAGCCTCCGACAGGGACTTTTGGAAAAACTGTTTTTT. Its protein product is CASSLRQGLLEKLFF.

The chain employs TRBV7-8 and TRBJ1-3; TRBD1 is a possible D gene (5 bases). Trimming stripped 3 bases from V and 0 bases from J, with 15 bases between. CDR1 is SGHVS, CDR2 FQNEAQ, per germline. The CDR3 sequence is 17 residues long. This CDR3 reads CASSLNRDSFSGNTIYF. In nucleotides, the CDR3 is TGTGCCAGCAGCTTGAACCGGGACTCCTTCTCTGGAAACACCATATATTTT.

CDR3 sequence reads: CAWSVTGPYGYTF. The DNA of the CDR3 is TGTGCCTGGAGTGTTACAGGGCCCTATGGCTACACCTTC. The chain couples TRBV30 to TRBJ1-2; weak D call: TRBD1 (6 bases). Per germline, CDR1 GTSNPN and CDR2 SVGIG (reference sequence). The CDR3 loop spans 13 amino acids. Trimming left V 0 bases short and J 4 bases short, with 9 bases between.

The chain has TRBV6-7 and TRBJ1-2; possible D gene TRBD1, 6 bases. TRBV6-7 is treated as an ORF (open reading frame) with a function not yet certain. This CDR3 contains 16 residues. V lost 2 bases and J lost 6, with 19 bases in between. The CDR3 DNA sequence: TGTGCCAGCAGTTACCCCAGCGCAGACAGGCTCCATGGCTACACCTTC. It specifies CASSYPSADRLHGYTF.

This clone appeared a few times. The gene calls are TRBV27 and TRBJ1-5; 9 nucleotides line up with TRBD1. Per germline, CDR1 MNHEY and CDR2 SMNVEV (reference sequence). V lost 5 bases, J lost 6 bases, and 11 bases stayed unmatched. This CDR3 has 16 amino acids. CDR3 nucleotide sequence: TGTGCCAGCAGTATTACAGGGGGCCCCTACCTTCAGCCCCAGCATTTT. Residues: CASSITGGPYLQPQHF.

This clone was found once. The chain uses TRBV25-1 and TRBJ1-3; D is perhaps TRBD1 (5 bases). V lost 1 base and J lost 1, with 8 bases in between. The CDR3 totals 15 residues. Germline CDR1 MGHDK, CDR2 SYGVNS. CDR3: CASSEFAGSGNTIYF. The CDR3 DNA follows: TGTGCCAGCAGTGAATTTGCAGGGTCTGGAAACACCATATATTTT.

Written as DNA, the CDR3 is TGTGCCGTCCAGCGGGAGGCGAAGGGAGATACGCAGTATTTT. Its protein product is CAVQREAKGDTQYF. The chain joins TRBV5-4 to TRBJ2-3; TRBD2 agrees at 9 bases. CDR1 is SGHNT, CDR2 YYREEE, per germline (reference sequence). V trimming: 10 bases; J trimming: 5 bases; junction bases outside the gene matches: 11. This CDR3 is built from 14 residues.

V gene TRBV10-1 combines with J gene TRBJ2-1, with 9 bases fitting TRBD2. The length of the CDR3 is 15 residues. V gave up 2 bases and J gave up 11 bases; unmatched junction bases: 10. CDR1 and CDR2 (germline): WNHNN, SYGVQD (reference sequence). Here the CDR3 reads CASSESAAGGIQQFF. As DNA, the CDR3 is TGCGCCAGCAGTGAGAGTGCAGCGGGAGGAATTCAGCAGTTCTTC.

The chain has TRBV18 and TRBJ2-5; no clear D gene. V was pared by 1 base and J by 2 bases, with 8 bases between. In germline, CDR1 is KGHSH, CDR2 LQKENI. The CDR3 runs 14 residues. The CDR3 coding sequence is TGTGCCAGCTCACCACTTCGCGGACAAGAGACCCAGTACTTC. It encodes CASSPLRGQETQYF.

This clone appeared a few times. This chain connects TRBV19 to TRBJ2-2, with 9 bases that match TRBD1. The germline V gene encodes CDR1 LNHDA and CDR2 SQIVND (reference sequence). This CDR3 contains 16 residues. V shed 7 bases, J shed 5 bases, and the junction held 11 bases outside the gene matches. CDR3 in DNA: TGTGCCAGTACCCCCCCGGACAGGGGAGAAACCGGGGAGCTGTTTTTT. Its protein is CASTPPDRGETGELFF.

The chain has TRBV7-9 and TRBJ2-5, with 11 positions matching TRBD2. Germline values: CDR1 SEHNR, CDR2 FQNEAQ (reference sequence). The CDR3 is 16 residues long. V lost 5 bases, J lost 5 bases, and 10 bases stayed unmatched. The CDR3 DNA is TGTGCCAGCAGCGACGCCGTAGCGGGAGGGTGGGAGACCCAGTACTTC. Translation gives CASSDAVAGGWETQYF. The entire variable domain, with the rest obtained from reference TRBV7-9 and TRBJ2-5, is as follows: DTGVSQNPRHKITKRGQNVTFRCDPISEHNRLYWYRQTLGQGPEFLTYFQNEAQLEKSRLLSDRFSAERPKGSFSTLEIQRTEQGDSAMYLCASSDAVAGGWETQYFGPGTRLLVL.